Listed below are T cell receptor beta chains from one sample, sequenced in a study of T cell responses to AZD1222 COVID-19 vaccine. Profiling relied on immunoSEQ multiplex PCR, and the TCRdb table lists in-frame clones only, not all of them. This table holds about 67,000 clones, 84% found once. The material was peripheral blood, obtained on day 0 of AZD1222 vaccination. The receptors were sampled from an adult in good health. Both conserved end residues are part of each CDR3. D genes are given only for firm matches. Clone size is stated in some rows and not others, as once, few, many or a class when expanded.

V	size	J	D	length	CDR3	DNA
TRBV6-5	.	TRBJ2-7	.	13	CASSRQFSYEQYF	TGTGCCAGCAGCCGACAGTTCTCCTACGAGCAGTACTTC
TRBV25-1	.	TRBJ1-4	.	16	CASSELTFATNEKLFF	TGTGCCAGCAGTGAATTGACGTTCGCAACTAATGAAAAACTGTTTTTT
TRBV6-4	.	TRBJ1-5	.	13	CASSVGGEQPQHF	TGTGCCAGCAGTGTGGGAGGGGAACAGCCCCAGCATTTT
TRBV7-3	few	TRBJ1-1	TRBD1	12	CASSPGGTEAFF	TGTGCCAGCAGCCCAGGGGGGACTGAAGCTTTCTTT
TRBV6-2/TRBV6-3	.	TRBJ2-5	TRBD1	15	CASSHRGQGQETQYF	TGTGCCAGCAGTCACCGAGGACAGGGGCAAGAGACCCAGTACTTC
TRBV10-3	.	TRBJ1-1	TRBD1	13	CAISVDRATEAFF	TGTGCCATCAGTGTCGACAGGGCCACTGAAGCTTTCTTT
TRBV5-5	.	TRBJ1-3	.	16	CASSKLQSVSGNTIYF	TGTGCCAGCAGCAAGCTTCAGTCGGTCTCTGGAAACACCATATATTTT
TRBV4-3	.	TRBJ1-4	.	15	CASSQGGSTNEKLFF	TGCGCCAGCAGCCAAGGAGGATCAACTAATGAAAAACTGTTTTTT
TRBV10-3	.	TRBJ2-7	.	14	CAISERGASYEQYF	TGTGCCATCAGTGAGCGAGGGGCTAGCTACGAGCAGTACTTC
TRBV7-3	.	TRBJ1-6	.	13	CASSALPDSPLHF	TGTGCCAGCAGCGCCCTCCCGGATTCACCCCTCCACTTT
TRBV28	.	TRBJ2-7	TRBD1	13	CASSWGQGYEQYF	TGTGCCAGCAGTTGGGGACAGGGCTACGAGCAGTACTTC
TRBV27	.	TRBJ1-6	TRBD1	14	CASSLGTGGLPLHF	TGTGCCAGCAGTTTAGGGACAGGGGGCTTGCCCCTCCACTTT
TRBV20-1	.	TRBJ2-5	TRBD2	17	CSASGGPGLADQETQYF	TGCAGTGCCAGTGGGGGCCCGGGACTAGCAGACCAAGAGACCCAGTACTTC
TRBV29-1	.	TRBJ2-5	.	15	CSVEIDPRYQETQYF	TGCAGCGTTGAAATAGACCCTAGGTACCAAGAGACCCAGTACTTC
TRBV7-9	.	TRBJ1-5	.	13	CASSLMGNQPQHF	TGTGCCAGCAGCTTAATGGGGAATCAGCCCCAGCATTTT
TRBV7-2	once	TRBJ2-5	TRBD2	14	CASSSTSGEETQYF	TGTGCCAGCAGCTCGACTAGCGGCGAAGAGACCCAGTACTTC
TRBV5-1	.	TRBJ1-6	TRBD1	15	CASSFSGTDNSPLHF	TGCGCCAGCAGCTTCTCCGGGACAGACAATTCACCCCTCCACTTT
TRBV7-3	few	TRBJ1-4	.	15	CASSLMRSTNEKLFF	TGTGCCAGCAGCTTAATGCGATCGACTAATGAAAAACTGTTTTTT
TRBV2	.	TRBJ1-5	TRBD1	16	CASSKETGTGNQPQHF	TGTGCCAGCAGTAAAGAGACCGGGACAGGGAATCAGCCCCAGCATTTT
TRBV7-3	.	TRBJ2-3	TRBD2	15	CASSLGAGGSDTQYF	TGTGCCAGCAGCTTAGGAGCGGGAGGCTCAGATACGCAGTATTTT
TRBV3-1/TRBV3-2	once	TRBJ2-3	.	16	CASSQEGSCGPRTQYF	TGTGCCAGCAGCCAAGAAGGGAGTTGCGGCCCGCGTACGCAGTATTTT
TRBV9	.	TRBJ2-7	.	15	CASSVAPGRNYEQYF	TGTGCCAGCAGCGTAGCCCCTGGCAGAAACTACGAGCAGTACTTC
TRBV24-1	.	TRBJ1-5	.	15	CATSDPGQSNQPQHF	TGTGCCACCAGTGACCCCGGACAGAGCAATCAGCCCCAGCATTTT
TRBV30	.	TRBJ1-6	.	14	CAWSVMTDISPLHF	TGTGCCTGGAGTGTAATGACGGACATTTCACCCCTCCACTTT
TRBV2	.	TRBJ1-2	TRBD1	13	CASSVQGAGGYTF	TGTGCCAGCAGTGTACAGGGGGCTGGGGGCTACACCTTC
TRBV28	.	TRBJ1-1	TRBD1	16	CASRPDRAPPNTEAFF	TGTGCCAGCAGACCGGACAGGGCCCCCCCGAACACTGAAGCTTTCTTT
TRBV19	few	TRBJ2-7	.	12	CASSIEGGEQYF	TGTGCCAGTAGTATAGAGGGAGGAGAGCAGTACTTC
TRBV4-3	.	TRBJ2-5	.	15	CASSQDWGRQETQYF	TGCGCCAGCAGCCAAGATTGGGGGCGGCAAGAGACCCAGTACTTC
TRBV7-6	.	TRBJ2-7	TRBD1	16	CASSLASGTVFYEQYF	TGTGCCAGCAGCTTAGCCTCCGGGACAGTTTTCTACGAGCAGTACTTC
TRBV5-5	.	TRBJ1-2	.	16	CASSLSGSGLDYGYTF	TGTGCCAGCAGCTTGAGTGGATCTGGGCTCGACTATGGCTACACCTTC
TRBV5-4	.	TRBJ2-7	.	12	CASSFGKYEQYF	TGTGCCAGCAGCTTTGGGAAGTACGAGCAGTACTTC
TRBV27	.	TRBJ2-5	.	14	CASSSSGVAKTQYF	TGTGCCAGCAGTTCCTCTGGGGTGGCAAAGACCCAGTACTTC
TRBV24-1	.	TRBJ1-4	.	15	CATSDPTDANEKLFF	TGTGCCACCAGTGACCCGACTGATGCTAATGAAAAACTGTTTTTT
TRBV7-3	.	TRBJ2-7	.	11	CASSSIYEQYF	TGTGCCAGCAGCTCCATATACGAGCAGTACTTC
TRBV10-2	.	TRBJ2-1	.	15	CASKSKRTTYNEQFF	TGCGCCAGCAAGTCGAAGCGGACAACCTACAATGAGCAGTTCTTC
TRBV10-1	.	TRBJ2-1	.	13	CASSESRGVEQFF	TGCGCCAGCAGTGAGTCGCGAGGGGTTGAGCAGTTCTTC
TRBV7-2	.	TRBJ2-5	TRBD1	15	CASSLAGQGGETQYF	TGTGCCAGCAGCTTAGCGGGACAGGGTGGGGAGACCCAGTACTTC
TRBV28	.	TRBJ1-5	.	15	CASSFPWGGRQPQHF	TGTGCCAGCAGTTTCCCGTGGGGTGGCAGGCAGCCCCAGCATTTT
TRBV9	.	TRBJ2-7	TRBD2	13	CASSVGASGEQYF	TGTGCCAGCAGCGTAGGGGCTAGCGGCGAGCAGTACTTC